Presented here are 10 T cell receptor beta chains from one specimen sequenced in a study of T cells in Graves' hyperthyroidism and ophthalmopathy. The CDR3 regions of TCR beta were amplified from RNA transcripts. First-round RT-PCR targeting the TCR CDR3 was performed with the HTBI primer set. TCRdb fed the multiplex PCR reads into MiXCR, producing one record per CDR3 protein. Seen here are approximately 710,000 distinct CDR3 sequences, roughly a sixth observed once, and the top ten hold 15% to 18%. Material for sequencing was blood. All receptors come from a man aged 45-65 years with Graves' hyperthyroidism.

Ten or more counts support this clonotype. This chain joins TRBV30 and TRBJ2-7; D possibly uses TRBD1 or TRBD2 (6 bases each). Trimming took off 4 bases at V and 3 bases at J, with 13 bases between the two ends. This CDR3 has 13 amino acids. Germline CDR1 is GTSNPN and CDR2 is SVGIG (reference sequence). CDR3 in DNA: TGTGCCTGGACCTCTAAGGGGGGCTACGAGCAGTACTTC. Translated: CAWTSKGGYEQYF.

At least ten counts were recorded for this clonotype. The CDR3 loop reads CSASWPGENSPLHF. In DNA, the CDR3 is TGCAGTGCTAGTTGGCCGGGGGAGAATTCACCCCTCCACTTT. The chain joins TRBV20-1 to TRBJ1-6, with a weak D call TRBD1 (5 bases). The V gene's germline CDR1 is DFQATT and CDR2 SNEGSKA (reference sequence). With 3 bases removed from V and 7 bases from J, the gap between germline ends came to 13 bases. CDR3 size: 14 residues.

This clonotype was detected a few times. The CDR3 coding sequence is TGCAGTGCCACCCCGGGGAGGGGGCGCCTCGACGAGCAGTACTTC. This codes for CSATPGRGRLDEQYF. This chain joins TRBV20-1 and TRBJ2-7; the D call may be TRBD1 or TRBD2 (7 bases each). Trimming stripped 6 bases from V and 5 bases from J, with 23 bases between. The germline gives CDR1 DFQATT, CDR2 SNEGSKA (reference sequence). The CDR3 has 15 residues.

In this sample, this clonotype turned up once. This chain connects TRBV18 to TRBJ2-5; D unclear. Germline V CDR1 and CDR2: KGHSH, LQKENI. V gave up 1 base and J gave up 2 bases, with 8 bases separating them. The CDR3 length is 14 residues. The CDR3 DNA is TGTGCCAGCTCACCACTGTACCAGCAAGAGACCCAGTACTTC. Amino acids: CASSPLYQQETQYF. Full variable domain (missing parts from reference TRBV18 and TRBJ2-5): NAGVMQNPRHLVRRRGQEARLRCSPMKGHSHVYWYRQLPEEGLKFMVYLQKENIIDESGMPKERFSAEFPKEGPSILRIQQVVRGDSAAYFCASSPLYQQETQYFGPGTRLLVL.

This chain links TRBV28 with TRBJ2-5, with D possibly matching TRBD2 (6 bases). Germline V CDR1 and CDR2: MDHEN, SYDVKM. The V gene lost 6 bases and the J gene lost 2 bases, with 13 bases spanning the gap. CDR3 length equals 14 residues. CDR3 DNA: TGTGCCAGCAGCCAGCTTCGGGAGCAAGAGACCCAGTACTTC. This encodes CASSQLREQETQYF.

V gene TRBV4-3 combines with J gene TRBJ2-7; weak D call: TRBD1 (5 bases). The germline gives CDR1 LGHNA, CDR2 YSLEER. V shed 0 bases and J shed 7 bases, with 16 bases lying between them. The CDR3 spans 15 residues. This chain's CDR3 is CASSQDRQGMREQYF. CDR3 nucleotides: TGCGCCAGCAGCCAAGATAGGCAGGGTATGAGGGAGCAGTACTTC.

This clonotype was picked up a small number of times. The rearrangement links TRBV9 to TRBJ1-2, with D possibly being TRBD1 (6 bases). Germline assignment: CDR1 SGDLS and CDR2 YYNGEE. Trimming stripped 3 bases from V and 4 bases from J, with 16 bases between. This CDR3 region has 15 residues. CDR3 sequence: CASSGTALRVYGYTF. CDR3 DNA: TGTGCCAGCAGCGGGACAGCCCTTAGGGTCTATGGCTACACCTTC.

The chain recombines TRBV29-1 with TRBJ1-2; tentatively, D is TRBD1 (5 bases). V was cut by 1 base and J by 6 bases, with 9 bases left in between. The CDR3 contains 12 residues. Germline lookup yields CDR1 SQVTM and CDR2 ANQGSEA. The CDR3 is CSVEGDAHGYTF. The CDR3 bases are TGCAGCGTTGAAGGGGACGCCCATGGCTACACCTTC.

This clonotype came up many times. This chain uses TRBV5-5 with TRBJ1-1; D is perhaps TRBD1 (6 bases). CDR3 length equals 15 residues. V lost 0 bases to trimming and J lost 4 bases, with 13 bases between them. Germline CDR1 SGHKS, CDR2 YYEKEE (reference sequence). This CDR3 reads CASSLAPGAGTEAFF. CDR3 nucleotides: TGTGCCAGCAGCTTGGCTCCAGGGGCGGGCACTGAAGCTTTCTTT.

This clonotype was detected only a few times. V is TRBV3-1 and J is TRBJ2-1, with 7 bases fitting TRBD2. The CDR3 has 17 amino acids. Germline V gene sequence: CDR1 LGHDT, CDR2 YNNKEL (reference sequence). The J segment lost 2 bases and the V segment lost 0 bases, leaving 7 bases of the junction unmatched. In DNA, the CDR3 is TGTGCCAGCAGCCAAGATAGTCGGGGGGAGGCCTACAATGAGCAGTTCTTC. Encoded protein: CASSQDSRGEAYNEQFF.